This T cell receptor (beta chain) was identified during a study of response to subunit inactivated influenza vaccine. General study findings and limits: Only a handful of new T cells, the authors suggested, are recruited with each seasonal influenza vaccination.

The germline V and J ends were trimmed by 2 bases and 2 bases, with 16 bases remaining between them. CDR1 is SGHTA, CDR2 FQGNSA, per germline. The CDR3 totals 17 residues. MiXCR, applied by TCRdb to the RT-PCR reads, yields one record per CDR3 protein. The sample holds 860,000 or so distinct CDR3 sequences, around 20% seen once. A remark on this clonotype: Its cognate antigen is unknown.

The source of this sequence is a man aged 50 to 59 who received an inactivated influenza vaccine. The chain has TRBV7-2 and TRBJ1-5, with no clear D. The sample was PBMCs from blood, taken more than 4 days after vaccination. CDR3 region: CASSLLGIGFGNQPQHF. CDR3 nucleotides: TGTGCCAGCAGCTTATTGGGGATAGGGTTCGGCAATCAGCCCCAGCATTTT.